Included here is one TCR beta chain sequence, with context. The entry originates in a study of blood T cell repertoires in COVID-19. Germline CDR1 GTSNPN, CDR2 SVGIG (reference sequence). There are 13 residues in the CDR3. With 3 bases clipped from V and 6 bases from J, the junction kept 6 bases outside the gene matches. The repertoire was sequenced with immunoSEQ multiplex PCR; TCRdb's copy has only in-frame clones and lacks some. The sample lists some 69,000 clones; nearly 90% were seen once. This sequence originates from a woman in her forties or fifties with active COVID-19. Sequencing used peripheral blood. The V call is TRBV30, the J call TRBJ2-3; 7 bases fit TRBD2. The CDR3 DNA reads as TGTGCCTGGAGCCGGGACTATTGGGATACGCAGTATTTT. Its translation: CAWSRDYWDTQYF.